This T cell receptor beta chain came from a study of response to subunit inactivated influenza vaccine. TCRdb re-derived calls from the RT-PCR reads in MiXCR, one entry per CDR3 protein. The sample includes fewer than 600,000 distinct CDR3 sequences, approximately 7.8% seen only once; the top ten take 13%. V lost 0 bases, J lost 2 bases, and 10 bases lay in between. This CDR3 spans 16 amino acids. Germline loops: CDR1 ENHRY, CDR2 SYGVKD. The source material was PBMCs from blood, sampled roughly 24 months after vaccination. The chain has TRBV10-3 and TRBJ2-2; possibly TRBD1 for D (6 bases). The clonotype originates from a man in his fifties or sixties who received an inactivated influenza vaccine. The CDR3 sequence: CAISESARGNTGELFF. The CDR3 nucleotides read TGTGCCATCAGTGAGTCGGCCAGGGGAAACACCGGGGAGCTGTTTTTT.